One TCR beta chain is described in this entry. This sample was taken from a study of blood T cell repertoires in COVID-19. Sequencing used immunoSEQ multiplex PCR; TCRdb keeps in-frame clones, though not all of them. Seen here are hundreds of thousands of clones, 86% observed once, and the top ten hold around 1.5%. The CDR3 totals 16 residues. Germline V gene data show CDR1 as SGHTA and CDR2 as FQGNSA. V was pared by 3 bases and J by 2 bases, with 9 bases of the junction left unmatched. The specimen sequenced was peripheral blood. The J gene is TRBJ2-5, the V gene TRBV7-2; 7 bases agree with TRBD1. This TCR came from a woman aged 60 to 75 who had recovered from COVID-19. The CDR3 DNA reads TGTGCCAGCAGCTTTACACCGGGACAGCTACAAGAGACCCAGTACTTC. It encodes CASSFTPGQLQETQYF.